This T cell receptor beta chain was identified during a study of T cells in Graves' hyperthyroidism and ophthalmopathy. The length of the CDR3 is 14 residues. CDR1 and CDR2 (germline): KGHDR, SFDVKD. The germline V and J ends were trimmed by 4 bases and 4 bases, with 11 bases remaining between them. Amplification targeted TCR beta CDR3 regions from RNA transcripts. The primer set for the first-round RT-PCR of the TCR CDR3 was HTBI. In TCRdb, the multiplex PCR reads were re-called with MiXCR into one record per CDR3 protein. This sample has nearly 750,000 distinct CDR3 sequences, with just over 35% found just once.

The chain recombines TRBV24-1 with TRBJ2-3; unclear D gene. Sequenced sample: blood. This receptor was identified in a woman in her forties with Graves' hyperthyroidism. The DNA of the CDR3 is TGTGCCACCAGTGACCGCCTAAGGTCAGATACGCAGTATTTT. Its protein is CATSDRLRSDTQYF.